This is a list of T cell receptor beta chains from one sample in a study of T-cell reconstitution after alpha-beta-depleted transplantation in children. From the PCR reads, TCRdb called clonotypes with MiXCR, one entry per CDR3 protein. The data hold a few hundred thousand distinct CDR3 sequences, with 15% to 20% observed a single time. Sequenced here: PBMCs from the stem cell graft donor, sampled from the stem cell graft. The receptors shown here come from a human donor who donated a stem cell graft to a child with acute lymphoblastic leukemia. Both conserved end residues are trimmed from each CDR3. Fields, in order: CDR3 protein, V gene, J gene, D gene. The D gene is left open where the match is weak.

CDR3aa: ASGGTSGSYEQY
v_gene: TRBV4-2
j_gene: TRBJ2-7
d_gene: TRBD2

CDR3aa: ASSLTGDYEQY
v_gene: TRBV5-1
j_gene: TRBJ2-7
d_gene: TRBD1

CDR3aa: ASSQDPPVGANVLT
v_gene: TRBV3-1
j_gene: TRBJ2-6
d_gene: NA

CDR3aa: ASMKGVSYEQY
v_gene: TRBV6-1
j_gene: TRBJ2-7
d_gene: NA

CDR3aa: ASSVDGARETQY
v_gene: TRBV9
j_gene: TRBJ2-5
d_gene: NA

CDR3aa: ASSPIPFTGELF
v_gene: TRBV18
j_gene: TRBJ2-2
d_gene: NA

CDR3aa: ASRRQGREKLF
v_gene: TRBV7-8
j_gene: TRBJ1-4
d_gene: TRBD1

CDR3aa: ASQRGVRQPQH
v_gene: TRBV12-3/TRBV12-4
j_gene: TRBJ1-5
d_gene: NA

CDR3aa: ASSFGRSSGNTIY
v_gene: TRBV5-1
j_gene: TRBJ1-3
d_gene: NA

CDR3aa: ASSFRGSTEAF
v_gene: TRBV5-1
j_gene: TRBJ1-1
d_gene: NA

CDR3aa: ASSLNRAEYEQY
v_gene: TRBV5-1
j_gene: TRBJ2-7
d_gene: NA

CDR3aa: SEAREPYNEQF
v_gene: TRBV20-1
j_gene: TRBJ2-1
d_gene: NA

CDR3aa: ASSLGDGPSTDTQY
v_gene: TRBV5-1
j_gene: TRBJ2-3
d_gene: NA

CDR3aa: ASSLLGLHWDTQY
v_gene: TRBV5-1
j_gene: TRBJ2-3
d_gene: NA

CDR3aa: ASSQDGGDGYT
v_gene: TRBV3-1
j_gene: TRBJ1-2
d_gene: NA

CDR3aa: ASSQSIYTDTQY
v_gene: TRBV18
j_gene: TRBJ2-3
d_gene: NA

CDR3aa: ASSLEGVALYNEQF
v_gene: TRBV5-1
j_gene: TRBJ2-1
d_gene: NA

CDR3aa: SARDPLNGYT
v_gene: TRBV20-1
j_gene: TRBJ1-2
d_gene: NA

CDR3aa: AISESTSGTGYEQY
v_gene: TRBV10-3
j_gene: TRBJ2-7
d_gene: TRBD2

CDR3aa: ASCLWNTEAF
v_gene: TRBV28
j_gene: TRBJ1-1
d_gene: NA

CDR3aa: SAYGTSSSYEQY
v_gene: TRBV20-1
j_gene: TRBJ2-7
d_gene: NA

CDR3aa: ASSVLRSGRPPYNEQF
v_gene: TRBV6-5
j_gene: TRBJ2-1
d_gene: TRBD2

CDR3aa: ATPDGYGYT
v_gene: TRBV12-3/TRBV12-4
j_gene: TRBJ1-2
d_gene: NA

CDR3aa: ASSSSRGLRNYGYT
v_gene: TRBV5-1
j_gene: TRBJ1-2
d_gene: NA

CDR3aa: SATLGQAANQPQH
v_gene: TRBV20-1
j_gene: TRBJ1-5
d_gene: TRBD1

CDR3aa: SAKEDYEQY
v_gene: TRBV20-1
j_gene: TRBJ2-7
d_gene: NA

CDR3aa: ASSLPSRKEQF
v_gene: TRBV27
j_gene: TRBJ2-1
d_gene: NA

CDR3aa: ASSNAGTGFEKLF
v_gene: TRBV12-3/TRBV12-4
j_gene: TRBJ1-4
d_gene: TRBD1

CDR3aa: ASSSFTSGSDEQY
v_gene: TRBV7-9
j_gene: TRBJ2-7
d_gene: TRBD2

CDR3aa: ASSLTRGTENHSNQPQH
v_gene: TRBV11-1
j_gene: TRBJ1-5
d_gene: NA

CDR3aa: ASSIGLAGGTTDTQY
v_gene: TRBV21-1
j_gene: TRBJ2-3
d_gene: NA

CDR3aa: ASSLGTGIQPQH
v_gene: TRBV27
j_gene: TRBJ1-5
d_gene: TRBD1

CDR3aa: SARDIGLGQETQY
v_gene: TRBV20-1
j_gene: TRBJ2-5
d_gene: NA

CDR3aa: SVEGQGQNEQF
v_gene: TRBV29-1
j_gene: TRBJ2-1
d_gene: NA

CDR3aa: ASSYPAGISANTGELF
v_gene: TRBV6-2/TRBV6-3
j_gene: TRBJ2-2
d_gene: NA

CDR3aa: ASTYRRDTGGYT
v_gene: TRBV7-2
j_gene: TRBJ1-2
d_gene: NA

CDR3aa: ASSWGQGAGEQY
v_gene: TRBV7-9
j_gene: TRBJ2-7
d_gene: TRBD1

CDR3aa: ASRDRENQPQH
v_gene: TRBV28
j_gene: TRBJ1-5
d_gene: NA

CDR3aa: ASNSDRGVGNEQF
v_gene: TRBV7-9
j_gene: TRBJ2-1
d_gene: TRBD1

CDR3aa: AIRERDWNTEAF
v_gene: TRBV10-3
j_gene: TRBJ1-1
d_gene: NA

CDR3aa: AISEGYGDEQF
v_gene: TRBV10-3
j_gene: TRBJ2-1
d_gene: NA

CDR3aa: ASSRTGTRDGYT
v_gene: TRBV4-1
j_gene: TRBJ1-2
d_gene: NA

CDR3aa: ASSPFKGAGNTIY
v_gene: TRBV9
j_gene: TRBJ1-3
d_gene: TRBD1

CDR3aa: ASSLRLALYNEQF
v_gene: TRBV27
j_gene: TRBJ2-1
d_gene: NA

CDR3aa: ASSAPGTSGYNEQF
v_gene: TRBV7-9
j_gene: TRBJ2-1
d_gene: TRBD2

CDR3aa: ATSRDGTGRQPQH
v_gene: TRBV15
j_gene: TRBJ1-5
d_gene: NA

CDR3aa: ASSPSGPSSYNEQF
v_gene: TRBV7-3
j_gene: TRBJ2-1
d_gene: NA

CDR3aa: ASSALAGASEQY
v_gene: TRBV28
j_gene: TRBJ2-7
d_gene: TRBD2